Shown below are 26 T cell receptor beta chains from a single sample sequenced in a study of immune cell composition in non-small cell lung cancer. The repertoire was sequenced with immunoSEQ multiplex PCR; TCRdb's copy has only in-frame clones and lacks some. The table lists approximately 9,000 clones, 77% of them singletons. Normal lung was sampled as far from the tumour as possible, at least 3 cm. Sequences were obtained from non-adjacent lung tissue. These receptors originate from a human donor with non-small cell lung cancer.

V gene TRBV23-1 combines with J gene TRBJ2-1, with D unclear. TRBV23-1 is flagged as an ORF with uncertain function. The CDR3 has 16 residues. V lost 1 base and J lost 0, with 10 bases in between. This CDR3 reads CASSQLRASSYNEQFF. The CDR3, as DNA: TGCGCCAGCAGTCAATTACGTGCTAGCTCCTACAATGAGCAGTTCTTC.

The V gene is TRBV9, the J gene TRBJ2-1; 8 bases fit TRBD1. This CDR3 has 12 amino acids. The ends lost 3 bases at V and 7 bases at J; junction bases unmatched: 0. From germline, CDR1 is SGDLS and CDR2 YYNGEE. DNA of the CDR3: TGTGCCAGCAGCGGACAGGGGAATGAGCAGTTCTTC. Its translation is CASSGQGNEQFF.

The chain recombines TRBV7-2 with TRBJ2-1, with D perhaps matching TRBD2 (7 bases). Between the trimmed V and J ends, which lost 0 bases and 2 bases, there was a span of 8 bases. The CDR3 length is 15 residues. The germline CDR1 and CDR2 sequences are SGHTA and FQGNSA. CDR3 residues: CASSLAGGPYNEQFF. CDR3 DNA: TGTGCCAGCAGCTTAGCCGGGGGGCCCTACAATGAGCAGTTCTTC.

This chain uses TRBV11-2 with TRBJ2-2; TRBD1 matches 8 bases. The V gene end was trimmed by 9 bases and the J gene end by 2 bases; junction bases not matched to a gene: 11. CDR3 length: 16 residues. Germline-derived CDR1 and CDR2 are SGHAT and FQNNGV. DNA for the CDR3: TGTGCCAGTATAAAAACCGGGACAGGCAACACCGGGGAGCTGTTTTTT. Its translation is CASIKTGTGNTGELFF.

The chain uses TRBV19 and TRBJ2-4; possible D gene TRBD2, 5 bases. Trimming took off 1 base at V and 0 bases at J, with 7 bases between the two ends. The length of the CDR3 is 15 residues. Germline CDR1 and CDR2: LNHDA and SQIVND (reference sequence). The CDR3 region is CASSIGGLAKNIQYF. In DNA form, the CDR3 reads TGTGCCAGTAGTATAGGAGGGCTAGCCAAAAACATTCAGTACTTC. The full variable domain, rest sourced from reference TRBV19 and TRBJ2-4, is DGGITQSPKYLFRKEGQNVTLSCEQNLNHDAMYWYRQDPGQGLRLIYYSQIVNDFQKGDIAEGYSVSREKKESFPLTVTSAQKNPTAFYLCASSIGGLAKNIQYFGAGTRLSVL.

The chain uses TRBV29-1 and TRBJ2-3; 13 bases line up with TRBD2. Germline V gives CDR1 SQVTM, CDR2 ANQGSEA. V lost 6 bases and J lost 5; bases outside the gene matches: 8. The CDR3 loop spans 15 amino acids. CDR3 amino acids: CSVAQTSGRGDTQYF. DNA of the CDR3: TGCAGCGTCGCCCAAACTAGCGGGAGGGGAGATACGCAGTATTTT.

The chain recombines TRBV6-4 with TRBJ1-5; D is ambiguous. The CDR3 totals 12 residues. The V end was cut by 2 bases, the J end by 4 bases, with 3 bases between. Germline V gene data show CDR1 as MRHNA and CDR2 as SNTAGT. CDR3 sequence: CASSDKNQPQHF. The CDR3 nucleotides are TGTGCCAGCAGTGACAAGAATCAGCCCCAGCATTTT.

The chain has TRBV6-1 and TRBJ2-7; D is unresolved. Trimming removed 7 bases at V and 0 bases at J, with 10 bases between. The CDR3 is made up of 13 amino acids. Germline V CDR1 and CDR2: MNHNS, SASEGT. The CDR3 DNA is TGTGCCAGCAAGGCCTCAAGCTCCTACGAGCAGTACTTC. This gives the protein CASKASSSYEQYF.

The CDR3 sequence is CASSPSGWGSIQYF. Written as DNA, the CDR3 is TGTGCCAGCAGTCCCTCCGGATGGGGGAGCATTCAGTACTTC. The gene calls are TRBV6-5 and TRBJ2-4; possibly TRBD1 or TRBD2 for D (5 bases each). This CDR3 region has 14 residues. Trimming cost V 5 bases and J 9 bases, with 17 bases left between them. Germline loops: CDR1 MNHEY, CDR2 SVGAGI.

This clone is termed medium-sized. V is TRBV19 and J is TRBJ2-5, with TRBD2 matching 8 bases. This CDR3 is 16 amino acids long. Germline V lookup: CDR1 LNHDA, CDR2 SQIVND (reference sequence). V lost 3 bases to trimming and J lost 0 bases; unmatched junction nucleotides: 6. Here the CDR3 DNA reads TGTGCCAGTAGTATTCGAATTAGCGGGAACCAAGAGACCCAGTACTTC. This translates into CASSIRISGNQETQYF.

The DNA for the CDR3 is TGTGCCAGCAGCTTAGCGCGGAGTAAGGGCGAGTCTGGAAACACCATATATTTT. Translated, it gives CASSLARSKGESGNTIYF. The chain joins TRBV7-8 to TRBJ1-3; D uncertain. Trimming left V 0 bases short and J 1 base short, with 16 bases between. The CDR3 contains 18 residues. Germline loops: CDR1 SGHVS, CDR2 FQNEAQ.

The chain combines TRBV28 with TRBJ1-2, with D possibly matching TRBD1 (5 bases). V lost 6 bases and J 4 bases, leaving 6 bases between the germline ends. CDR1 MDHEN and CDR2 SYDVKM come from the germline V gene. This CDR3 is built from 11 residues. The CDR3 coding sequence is TGTGCCAGCAGGGGGCGCTATGGCTACACCTTC. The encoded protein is CASRGRYGYTF.

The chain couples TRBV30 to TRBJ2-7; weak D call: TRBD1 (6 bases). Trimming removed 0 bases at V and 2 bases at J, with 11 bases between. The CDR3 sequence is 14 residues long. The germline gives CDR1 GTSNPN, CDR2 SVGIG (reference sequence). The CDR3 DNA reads TGTGCCTGGAGTGTAGGGACACTCACCTACGAGCAGTACTTC. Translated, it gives CAWSVGTLTYEQYF.

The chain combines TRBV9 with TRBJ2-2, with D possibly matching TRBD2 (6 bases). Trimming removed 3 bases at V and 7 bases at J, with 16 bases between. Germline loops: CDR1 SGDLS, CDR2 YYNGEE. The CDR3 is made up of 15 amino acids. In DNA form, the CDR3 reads TGTGCCAGCAGCGGGACTATCAAGTCTTACGGGGAGCTGTTTTTT. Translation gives CASSGTIKSYGELFF. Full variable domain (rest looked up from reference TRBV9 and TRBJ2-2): DSGVTQTPKHLITATGQRVTLRCSPRSGDLSVYWYQQSLDQGLQFLIQYYNGEERAKGNILERFSAQQFPDLHSELNLSSLELGDSALYFCASSGTIKSYGELFFGEGSRLTVL.

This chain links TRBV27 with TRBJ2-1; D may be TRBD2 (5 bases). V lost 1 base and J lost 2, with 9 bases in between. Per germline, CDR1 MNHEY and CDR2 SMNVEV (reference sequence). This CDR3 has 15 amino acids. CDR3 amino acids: CASSLLGGPYNEQFF. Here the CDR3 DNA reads TGTGCCAGCAGTTTATTAGGCGGGCCCTACAATGAGCAGTTCTTC.

This CDR3 is CASSRDAHSNQPQHF. DNA of the CDR3: TGTGCCAGCAGTCGGGACGCTCATAGCAATCAGCCCCAGCATTTT. The chain recombines TRBV6-5 with TRBJ1-5, with D possibly being TRBD1 (5 bases). Germline values: CDR1 MNHEY, CDR2 SVGAGI. V lost 5 bases to trimming and J lost 0 bases, with 11 bases between them. This CDR3 contains 15 residues.

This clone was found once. The CDR3 region has the DNA TGCGCCAGCAGGGGCAGGGGGCGCGAGAATGAGCAGTTCTTC. Translated: CASRGRGRENEQFF. The chain joins TRBV10-2 to TRBJ2-1, with TRBD1 identical over 8 bases. The V gene's germline CDR1 is WSHSY and CDR2 SAAADI. This CDR3 has 14 amino acids. V shed 6 bases and J 7 bases; nucleotides not matched to a gene: 8.

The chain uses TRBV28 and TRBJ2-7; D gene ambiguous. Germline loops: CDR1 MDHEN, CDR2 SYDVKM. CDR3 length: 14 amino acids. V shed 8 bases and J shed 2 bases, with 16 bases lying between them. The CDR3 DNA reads TGTGCCAGCCTGACGGACGTAGGCGCCTACGAGCAGTACTTC. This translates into CASLTDVGAYEQYF.

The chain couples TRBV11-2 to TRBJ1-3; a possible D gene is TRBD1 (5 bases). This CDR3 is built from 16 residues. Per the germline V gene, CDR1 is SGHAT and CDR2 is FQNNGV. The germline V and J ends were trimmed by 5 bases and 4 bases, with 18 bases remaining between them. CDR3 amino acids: CASSPQARGAGNTIYF. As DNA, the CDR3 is TGTGCCAGCAGCCCACAAGCTAGAGGGGCCGGAAACACCATATATTTT.

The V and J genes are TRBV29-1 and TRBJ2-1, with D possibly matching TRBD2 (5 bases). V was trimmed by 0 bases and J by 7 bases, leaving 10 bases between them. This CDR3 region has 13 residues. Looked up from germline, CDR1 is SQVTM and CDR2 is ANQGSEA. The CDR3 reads CSVEDGVRNEQFF. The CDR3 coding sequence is TGCAGCGTTGAAGACGGGGTTCGGAATGAGCAGTTCTTC.

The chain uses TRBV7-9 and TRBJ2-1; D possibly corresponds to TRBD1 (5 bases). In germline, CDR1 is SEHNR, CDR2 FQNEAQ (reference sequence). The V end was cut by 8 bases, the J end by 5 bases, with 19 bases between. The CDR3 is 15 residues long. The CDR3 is CASYRNLAQDNEQFF. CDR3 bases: TGTGCCAGCTACAGGAACCTGGCCCAAGACAATGAGCAGTTCTTC. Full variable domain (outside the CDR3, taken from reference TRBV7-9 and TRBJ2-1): DTGVSQNPRHKITKRGQNVTFRCDPISEHNRLYWYRQTLGQGPEFLTYFQNEAQLEKSRLLSDRFSAERPKGSFSTLEIQRTEQGDSAMYLCASYRNLAQDNEQFFGPGTRLTVL.

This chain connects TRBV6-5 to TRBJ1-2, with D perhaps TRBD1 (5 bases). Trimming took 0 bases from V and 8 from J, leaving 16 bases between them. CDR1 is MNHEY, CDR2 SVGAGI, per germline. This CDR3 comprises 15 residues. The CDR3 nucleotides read TGTGCCAGCAGTTACTCCCAGGGAGTATTCGAAGGCTACACCTTC. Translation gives CASSYSQGVFEGYTF.

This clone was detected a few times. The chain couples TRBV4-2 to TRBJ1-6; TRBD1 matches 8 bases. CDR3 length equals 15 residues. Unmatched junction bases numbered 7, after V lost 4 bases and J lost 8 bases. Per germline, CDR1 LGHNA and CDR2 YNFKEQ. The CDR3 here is CASSREDRADSPLHF. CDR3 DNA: TGTGCCAGCAGCCGAGAGGACAGGGCAGATTCACCCCTCCACTTT.

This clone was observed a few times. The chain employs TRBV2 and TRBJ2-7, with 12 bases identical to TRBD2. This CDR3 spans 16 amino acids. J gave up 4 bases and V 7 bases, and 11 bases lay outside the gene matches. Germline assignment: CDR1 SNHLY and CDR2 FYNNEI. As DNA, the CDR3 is TGTGCCAGCATTCCCCAGGCCCTAGCGGGAGGGTACGAGCAGTACTTC. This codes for CASIPQALAGGYEQYF.

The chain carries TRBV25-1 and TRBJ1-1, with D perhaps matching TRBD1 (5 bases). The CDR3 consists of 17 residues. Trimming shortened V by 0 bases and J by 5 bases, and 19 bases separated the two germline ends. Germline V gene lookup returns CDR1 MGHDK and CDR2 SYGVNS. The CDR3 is CASSEYGGIGRRTEAFF. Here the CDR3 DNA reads TGTGCCAGCAGTGAATATGGGGGGATCGGGAGAAGAACTGAAGCTTTCTTT.

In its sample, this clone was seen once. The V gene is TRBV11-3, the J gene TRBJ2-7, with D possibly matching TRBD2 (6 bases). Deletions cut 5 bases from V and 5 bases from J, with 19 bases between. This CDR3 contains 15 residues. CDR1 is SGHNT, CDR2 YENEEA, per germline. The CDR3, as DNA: TGTGCCAGCAGCCCGGGCGGACTACCCTGGGACGAGCAGTACTTC. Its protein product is CASSPGGLPWDEQYF.